Sequencing of this T cell receptor beta chain was carried out in a study of control samples from healthy donors and cancer patients. TCRdb keeps only in-frame clones here, not all; method: immunoSEQ multiplex PCR. There are more than 95,000 clones in the sample; about 90% occur only once, and 1.5% to 2% lies in the top ten. The receptor was derived from a man aged 18 to 30 in good health. Material for sequencing was blood.

The CDR3 coding sequence is TGTGCCAGCAGCTTGGGGAGGGAGAGTCAGCCCCAGCATTTT. This codes for CASSLGRESQPQHF. The chain joins TRBV6-5 to TRBJ1-5; D not certain. V shed 6 bases and J shed 6 bases, with 15 bases lying between them. CDR3 length: 14 amino acids. Looked up from germline, CDR1 is MNHEY and CDR2 is SVGAGI.